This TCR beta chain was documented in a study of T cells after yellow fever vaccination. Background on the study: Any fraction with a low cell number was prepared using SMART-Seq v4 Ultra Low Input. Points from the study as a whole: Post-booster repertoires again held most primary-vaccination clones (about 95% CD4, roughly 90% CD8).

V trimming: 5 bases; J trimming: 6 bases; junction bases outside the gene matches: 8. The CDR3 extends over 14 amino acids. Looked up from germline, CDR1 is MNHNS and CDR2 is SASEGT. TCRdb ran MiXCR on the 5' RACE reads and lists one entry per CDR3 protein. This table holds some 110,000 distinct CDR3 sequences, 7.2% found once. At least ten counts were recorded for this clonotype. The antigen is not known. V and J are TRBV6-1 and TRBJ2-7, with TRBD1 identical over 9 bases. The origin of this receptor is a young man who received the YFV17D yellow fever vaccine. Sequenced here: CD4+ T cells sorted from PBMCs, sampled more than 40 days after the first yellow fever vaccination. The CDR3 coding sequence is TGTGCCAGCAGTAAGACAGGGGGTACCGCCGAGCAGTACTTC. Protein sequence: CASSKTGGTAEQYF.